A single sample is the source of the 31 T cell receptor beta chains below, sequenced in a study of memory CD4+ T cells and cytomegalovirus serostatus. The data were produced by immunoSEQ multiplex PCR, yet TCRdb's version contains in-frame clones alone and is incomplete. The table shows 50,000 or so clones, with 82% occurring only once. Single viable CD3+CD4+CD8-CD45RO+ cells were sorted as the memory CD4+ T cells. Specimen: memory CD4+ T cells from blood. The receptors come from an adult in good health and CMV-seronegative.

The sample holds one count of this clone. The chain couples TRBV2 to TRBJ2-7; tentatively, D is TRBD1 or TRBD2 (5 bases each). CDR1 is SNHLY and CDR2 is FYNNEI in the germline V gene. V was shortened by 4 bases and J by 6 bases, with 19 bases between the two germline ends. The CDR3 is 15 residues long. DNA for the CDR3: TGTGCCAGCAGTGTTTATGGGGACGCCGCCTCCGAGCAGTACTTC. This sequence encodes CASSVYGDAASEQYF.

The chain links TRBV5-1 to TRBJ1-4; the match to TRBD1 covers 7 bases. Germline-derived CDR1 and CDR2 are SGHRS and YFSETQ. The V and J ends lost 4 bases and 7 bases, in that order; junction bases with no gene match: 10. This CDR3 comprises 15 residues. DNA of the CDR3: TGCGCCAGCAGCCAAAAGACAGGGATGCGTGAAAAACTGTTTTTT. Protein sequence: CASSQKTGMREKLFF.

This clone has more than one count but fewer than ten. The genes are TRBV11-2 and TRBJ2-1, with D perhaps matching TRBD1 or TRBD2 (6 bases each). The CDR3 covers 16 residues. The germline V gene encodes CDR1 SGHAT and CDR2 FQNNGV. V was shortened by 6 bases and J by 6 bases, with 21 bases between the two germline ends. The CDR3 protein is CASRHLRGRRSNEQFF. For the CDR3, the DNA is TGTGCCAGCAGACATTTGAGGGGGAGGAGGTCCAATGAGCAGTTCTTC.

The DNA of the CDR3 is TGTGCCACCAAGTGGGAGAGGGGGAACACTGAAGCTTTCTTT. Protein product: CATKWERGNTEAFF. V gene TRBV6-1 combines with J gene TRBJ1-1, with a tentative D call TRBD1 (5 bases). V lost 10 bases and J lost 1, with 16 bases in between. Germline CDR1 reads MNHNS; CDR2 reads SASEGT. This CDR3 has 14 residues.

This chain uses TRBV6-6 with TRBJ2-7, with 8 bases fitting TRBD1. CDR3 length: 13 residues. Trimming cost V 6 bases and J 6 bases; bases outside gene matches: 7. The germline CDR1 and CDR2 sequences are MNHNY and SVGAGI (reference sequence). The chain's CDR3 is CASRKDRDREQYF. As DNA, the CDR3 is TGTGCCAGCAGGAAGGACAGGGATCGCGAGCAGTACTTC.

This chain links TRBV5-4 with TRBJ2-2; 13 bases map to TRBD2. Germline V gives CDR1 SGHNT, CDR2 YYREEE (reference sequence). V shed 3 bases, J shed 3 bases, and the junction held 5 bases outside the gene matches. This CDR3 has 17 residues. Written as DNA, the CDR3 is TGTGCCAGCAGCTGGACTAGCGGGGGTCAGGACACCGGGGAGCTGTTTTTT. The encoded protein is CASSWTSGGQDTGELFF. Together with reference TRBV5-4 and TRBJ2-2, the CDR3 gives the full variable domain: ETGVTQSPTHLIKTRGQQVTLRCSSQSGHNTVSWYQQALGQGPQFIFQYYREEENGRGNFPPRFSGLQFPNYSSELNVNALELDDSALYLCASSWTSGGQDTGELFFGEGSRLTVL.

The DNA of the CDR3 is TGTGCCAGCAGCTCGCGACTAGCGGGGTACAATGAGCAGTTCTTC. Translated: CASSSRLAGYNEQFF. The V gene is TRBV11-2, the J gene TRBJ2-1, with 11 positions matching TRBD2. Trimming took 4 bases from V and 4 from J; bases not matched to a gene: 3. Germline CDR1 is SGHAT and CDR2 is FQNNGV. The CDR3 sequence is 15 residues long.

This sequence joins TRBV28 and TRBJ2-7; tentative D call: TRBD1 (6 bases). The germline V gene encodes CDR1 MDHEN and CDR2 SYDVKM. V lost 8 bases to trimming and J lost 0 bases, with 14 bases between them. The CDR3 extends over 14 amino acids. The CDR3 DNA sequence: TGTGCCAGCTCCGGACAGCCCTTCTCCTACGAGCAGTACTTC. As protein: CASSGQPFSYEQYF.

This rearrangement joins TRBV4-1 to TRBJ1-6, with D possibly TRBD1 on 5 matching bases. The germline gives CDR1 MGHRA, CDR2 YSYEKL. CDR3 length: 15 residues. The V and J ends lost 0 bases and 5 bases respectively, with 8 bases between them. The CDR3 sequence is CASSQDGTDNSPLHF. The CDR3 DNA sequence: TGCGCCAGCAGCCAAGATGGGACCGATAATTCACCCCTCCACTTT.

The chain's CDR3 is CASSPEGTGDYEQYF. CDR3 coding DNA: TGTGCCAGCAGCCCAGAGGGGACAGGGGACTACGAGCAGTACTTC. This chain joins TRBV4-2 and TRBJ2-7; 10 nucleotides match TRBD1. With V trimmed by 4 bases and J by 3 bases, 6 bases remained unmatched. The CDR3 sequence is 15 residues long. CDR1 and CDR2 from the germline V gene are LGHNA and YNFKEQ.

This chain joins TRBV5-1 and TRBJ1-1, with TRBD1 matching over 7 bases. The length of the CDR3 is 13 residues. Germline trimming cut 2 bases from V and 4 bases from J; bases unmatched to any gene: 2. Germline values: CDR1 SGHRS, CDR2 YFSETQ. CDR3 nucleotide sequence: TGCGCCAGCAGCTTCAGGGGGTCCACTGAAGCTTTCTTT. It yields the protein CASSFRGSTEAFF.

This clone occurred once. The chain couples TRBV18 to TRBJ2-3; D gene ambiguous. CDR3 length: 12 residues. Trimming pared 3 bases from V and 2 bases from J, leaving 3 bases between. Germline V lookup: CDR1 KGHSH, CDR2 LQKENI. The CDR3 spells CASSPYTDTQYF. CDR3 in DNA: TGTGCCAGCTCACCTTACACAGATACGCAGTATTTT.

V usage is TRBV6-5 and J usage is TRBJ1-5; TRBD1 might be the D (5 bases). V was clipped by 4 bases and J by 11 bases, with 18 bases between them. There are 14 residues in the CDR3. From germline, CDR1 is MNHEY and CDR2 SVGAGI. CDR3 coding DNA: TGTGCCAGCAGTTTGGGACGGTTCGAGATGGCCCAGCATTTT. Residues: CASSLGRFEMAQHF.

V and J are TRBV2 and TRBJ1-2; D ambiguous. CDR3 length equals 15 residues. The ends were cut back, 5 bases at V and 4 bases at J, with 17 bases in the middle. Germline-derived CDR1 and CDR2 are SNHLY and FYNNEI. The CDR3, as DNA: TGTGCCAGCAGTCCTACGGCCCTTACCCCCTATGGCTACACCTTC. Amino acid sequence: CASSPTALTPYGYTF.

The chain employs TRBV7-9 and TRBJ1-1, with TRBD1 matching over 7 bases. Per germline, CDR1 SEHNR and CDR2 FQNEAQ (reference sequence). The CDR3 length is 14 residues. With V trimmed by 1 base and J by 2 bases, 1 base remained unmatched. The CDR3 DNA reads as TGTGCCAGCAGCTTAGGACAGGGAAACACTGAAGCTTTCTTT. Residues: CASSLGQGNTEAFF.

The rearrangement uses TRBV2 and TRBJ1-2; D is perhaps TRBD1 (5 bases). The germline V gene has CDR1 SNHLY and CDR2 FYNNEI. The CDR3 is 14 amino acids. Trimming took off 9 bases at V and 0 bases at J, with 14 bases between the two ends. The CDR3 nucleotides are TGTGCCAGTCAGTGGGAGACAGCTAACTATGGCTACACCTTC. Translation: CASQWETANYGYTF. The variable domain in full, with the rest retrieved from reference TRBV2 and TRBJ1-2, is EPEVTQTPSHQVTQMGQEVILRCVPISNHLYFYWYRQILGQKVEFLVSFYNNEISEKSEIFDDQFSVERPDGSNFTLKIRSTKLEDSAMYFCASQWETANYGYTFGSGTRLTVV.

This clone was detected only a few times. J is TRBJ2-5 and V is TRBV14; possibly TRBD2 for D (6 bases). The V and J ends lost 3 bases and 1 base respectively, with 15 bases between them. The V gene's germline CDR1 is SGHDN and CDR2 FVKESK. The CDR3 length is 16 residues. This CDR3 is CASSQMGQGLQETQYF. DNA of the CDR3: TGTGCCAGCAGCCAGATGGGGCAGGGACTCCAAGAGACCCAGTACTTC.

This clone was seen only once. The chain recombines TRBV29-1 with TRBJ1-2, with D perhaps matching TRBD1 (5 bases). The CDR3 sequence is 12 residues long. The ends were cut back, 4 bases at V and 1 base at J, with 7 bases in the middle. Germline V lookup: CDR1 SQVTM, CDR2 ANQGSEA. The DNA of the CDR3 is TGCAGCGTTGCCAGGGATAACTATGGCTACACCTTC. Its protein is CSVARDNYGYTF.

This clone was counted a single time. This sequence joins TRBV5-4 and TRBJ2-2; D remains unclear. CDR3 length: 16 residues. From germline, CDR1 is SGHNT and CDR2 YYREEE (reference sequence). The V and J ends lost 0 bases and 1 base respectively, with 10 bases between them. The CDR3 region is CASSLGHNRNTGELFF. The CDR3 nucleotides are TGTGCCAGCAGCTTGGGACACAATAGGAACACCGGGGAGCTGTTTTTT.

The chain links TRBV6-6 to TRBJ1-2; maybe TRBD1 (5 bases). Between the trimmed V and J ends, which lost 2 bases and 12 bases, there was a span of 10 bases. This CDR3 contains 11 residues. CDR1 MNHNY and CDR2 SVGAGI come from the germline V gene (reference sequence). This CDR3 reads CASSYQGVDTF. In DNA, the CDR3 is TGTGCCAGCAGTTACCAAGGGGTAGACACCTTC.

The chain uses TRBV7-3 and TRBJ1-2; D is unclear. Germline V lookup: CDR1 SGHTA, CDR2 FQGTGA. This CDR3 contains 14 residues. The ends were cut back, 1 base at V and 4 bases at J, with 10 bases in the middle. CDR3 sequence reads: CASSLMASGYGYTF. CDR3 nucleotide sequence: TGTGCCAGCAGCTTAATGGCCAGCGGCTATGGCTACACCTTC.

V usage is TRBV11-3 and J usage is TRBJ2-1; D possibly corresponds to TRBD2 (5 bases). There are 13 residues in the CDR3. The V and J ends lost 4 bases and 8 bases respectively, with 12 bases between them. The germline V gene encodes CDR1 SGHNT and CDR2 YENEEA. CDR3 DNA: TGTGCCAGCAGCTCAAAGGCGGGCGATGAGCAGTTCTTC. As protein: CASSSKAGDEQFF.

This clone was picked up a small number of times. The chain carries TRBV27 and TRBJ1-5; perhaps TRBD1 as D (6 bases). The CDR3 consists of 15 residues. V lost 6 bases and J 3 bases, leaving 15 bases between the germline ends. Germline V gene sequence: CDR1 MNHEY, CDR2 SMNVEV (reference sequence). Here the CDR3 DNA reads TGTGCCAGCAGGCTACAGGGCTTGAACAATCAGCCCCAGCATTTT. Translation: CASRLQGLNNQPQHF.

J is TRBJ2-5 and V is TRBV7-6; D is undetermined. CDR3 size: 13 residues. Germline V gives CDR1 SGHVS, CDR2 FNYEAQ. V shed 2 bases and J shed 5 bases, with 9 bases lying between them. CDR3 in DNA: TGTGCCAGCAGCTTAATTGGGTCTGAGACCCAGTACTTC. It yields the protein CASSLIGSETQYF. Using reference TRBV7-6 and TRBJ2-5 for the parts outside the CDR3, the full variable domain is GAGVSQSPRYKVTKRGQDVALRCDPISGHVSLYWYRQALGQGPEFLTYFNYEAQQDKSGLPNDRFSAERPEGSISTLTIQRTEQRDSAMYRCASSLIGSETQYFGPGTRLLVL.

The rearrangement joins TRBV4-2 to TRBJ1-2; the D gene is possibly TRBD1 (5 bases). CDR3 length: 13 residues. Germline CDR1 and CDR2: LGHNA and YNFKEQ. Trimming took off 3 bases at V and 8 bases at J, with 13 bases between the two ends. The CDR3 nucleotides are TGTGCCAGCAGCCACGATCCGGGGCAGGGCTACACCTTC. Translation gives CASSHDPGQGYTF.

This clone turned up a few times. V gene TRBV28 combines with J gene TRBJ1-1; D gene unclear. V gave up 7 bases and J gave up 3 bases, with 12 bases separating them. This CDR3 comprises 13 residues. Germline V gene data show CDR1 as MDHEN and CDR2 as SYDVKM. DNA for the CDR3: TGTGCCAGCACTCTGAATCGGGACACTGAAGCTTTCTTT. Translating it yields CASTLNRDTEAFF.

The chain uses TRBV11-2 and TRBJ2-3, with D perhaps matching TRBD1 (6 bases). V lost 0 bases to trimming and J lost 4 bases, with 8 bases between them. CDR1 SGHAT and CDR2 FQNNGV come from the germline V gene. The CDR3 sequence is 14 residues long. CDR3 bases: TGTGCCAGCAGCTTAGACAGGGGTCCAGATACGCAGTATTTT. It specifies CASSLDRGPDTQYF.

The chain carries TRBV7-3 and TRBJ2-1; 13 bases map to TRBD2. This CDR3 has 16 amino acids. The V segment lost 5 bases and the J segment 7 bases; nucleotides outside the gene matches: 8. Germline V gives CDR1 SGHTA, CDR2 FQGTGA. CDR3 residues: CASSARTSGGWNEQFF. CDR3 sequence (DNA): TGTGCCAGCAGCGCTCGGACTAGCGGGGGTTGGAATGAGCAGTTCTTC.

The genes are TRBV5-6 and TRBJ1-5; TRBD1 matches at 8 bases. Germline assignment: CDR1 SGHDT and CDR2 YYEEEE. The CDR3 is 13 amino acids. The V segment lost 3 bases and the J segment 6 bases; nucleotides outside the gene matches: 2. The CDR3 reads CASSYDRGQPQHF. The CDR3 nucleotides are TGTGCCAGCAGCTACGACAGGGGTCAGCCCCAGCATTTT.

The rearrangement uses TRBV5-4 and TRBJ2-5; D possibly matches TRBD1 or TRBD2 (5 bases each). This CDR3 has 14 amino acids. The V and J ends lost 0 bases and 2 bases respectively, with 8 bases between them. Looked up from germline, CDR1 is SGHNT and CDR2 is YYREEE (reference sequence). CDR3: CASSLVGAQETQYF. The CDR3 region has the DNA TGTGCCAGCAGCTTGGTCGGGGCACAAGAGACCCAGTACTTC.

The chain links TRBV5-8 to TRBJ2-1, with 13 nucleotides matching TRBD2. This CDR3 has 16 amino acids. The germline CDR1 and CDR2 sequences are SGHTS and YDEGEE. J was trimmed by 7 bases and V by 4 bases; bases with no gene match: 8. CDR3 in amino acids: CASSRRGLAGRNEQFF. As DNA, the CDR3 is TGTGCCAGCAGCCGGAGGGGACTAGCGGGGAGGAATGAGCAGTTCTTC.